This T cell receptor beta chain was identified in a study of blood T cell repertoires in COVID-19. This CDR3 has 13 amino acids. CDR1 is SGHVS and CDR2 is FNYEAQ in the germline V gene. The V gene end was trimmed by 5 bases and the J gene end by 6 bases; junction bases not matched to a gene: 6. Assay: immunoSEQ multiplex PCR; the TCRdb copy retains only in-frame clones and omits some. The table lists about 120,000 clones, less than 85% of them singletons. This sequence joins TRBV7-6 and TRBJ2-7; 8 positions agree with TRBD2. The receptor's source is a woman of 80 years or more with acute or convalescent COVID-19. What was sequenced was peripheral blood. The chain's CDR3 is CASSLGLASEQYF. CDR3 nucleotide sequence: TGTGCCAGCAGCCTAGGACTAGCTTCCGAGCAGTACTTC. The full variable domain, with the rest looked up from reference TRBV7-6 and TRBJ2-7, is GAGVSQSPRYKVTKRGQDVALRCDPISGHVSLYWYRQALGQGPEFLTYFNYEAQQDKSGLPNDRFSAERPEGSISTLTIQRTEQRDSAMYRCASSLGLASEQYFGPGTRLTVT.